This TCR beta chain came from a study of blood T cell repertoires in COVID-19. Produced via immunoSEQ multiplex PCR; TCRdb's table is partial and in-frame only. Of around 60,000 clones detected, about four fifths appear once; the ten largest clones hold 25% to 35%. With V trimmed by 5 bases and J by 4 bases, 11 bases remained unmatched. Germline loops: CDR1 MNHEY, CDR2 SMNVEV (reference sequence). The CDR3 contains 16 residues. Specimen: peripheral blood. The chain links TRBV27 to TRBJ2-7; 10 nucleotides align to TRBD2. This sequence was found in a human donor in a cohort sampled during active COVID-19. CDR3 nucleotide sequence: TGTGCCAGCAGTCTTAAAGCGGGAGGGGCGGGTTACGAGCAGTACTTC. Encoded protein: CASSLKAGGAGYEQYF.